This T cell receptor beta chain was sequenced for a study of immune evolution from preneoplasia to lung adenocarcinoma. Patient tissue came from resections in Japan or China, 2014–2017. H&E slides confirmed each diagnosis, reviewed by two pathologists independently. This clone was observed a few times. No antigen is known for it. Study-wide results and limits: Top clone frequencies peaked in normal lung, apparently declining through invasive adenocarcinoma. Later-stage lesions appeared to have more T cells, more diversity, less clonality.

Sequencing was performed with immunoSEQ multiplex PCR; in TCRdb, only in-frame clones are kept and a portion is missing. Found here are 4,500 to 7,500 clones, roughly 83% of them singletons; the top ten hold roughly 20%. Trimming took 9 bases from V and 3 from J; bases not matched to a gene: 2. Per germline, CDR1 LNHDA and CDR2 SQIVND (reference sequence). The CDR3 consists of 13 residues. The chain recombines TRBV19 with TRBJ2-1; 10 bases fit TRBD2. This sequence was found in a person aged 60 to 80 with lung adenocarcinoma. The sample consisted of FFPE adjacent normal lung tissue. CDR3 DNA: TGTGCCAGCGGGACTAGCGTCTACAATGAGCAGTTCTTC. This gives the protein CASGTSVYNEQFF.